A selection of T cell receptor beta chains follows, all from one sample in a study of blood T cell repertoires in COVID-19. This table comes from immunoSEQ multiplex PCR, and its TCRdb copy is limited to in-frame clones, with some not included. The data hold 30,000 to 40,000 clones, with about 85% observed a single time. Sequencing was done on a sample of peripheral blood. The receptors here all came from an older woman with active COVID-19. Each CDR3 is given with its conserved first and last residue. Fields, in order: CDR3 length, J gene, D gene, V gene, clone size, CDR3 DNA, CDR3 protein. The D gene is left open where the match is weak. Not all rows give a size; the values are once, few, many and, for expanded clones, a class.

length: 13; J: TRBJ2-5; D: .; V: TRBV19; size: .; DNA: TGTGCCAGTAGTATTGGGACACTAGAGACCCAGTACTTC; CDR3: CASSIGTLETQYF
length: 12; J: TRBJ2-2; D: .; V: TRBV7-9; size: .; DNA: TGTGCGCCTACCCCCTCCACCGGGGAGCTGTTTTTT; CDR3: CAPTPSTGELFF
length: 14; J: TRBJ2-1; D: .; V: TRBV27; size: .; DNA: TGTGCCAGCAGGGTCCAGGGGAGCTACAATGAGCAGTTCTTC; CDR3: CASRVQGSYNEQFF
length: 14; J: TRBJ2-1; D: TRBD2; V: TRBV6-5; size: .; DNA: TGTGCCAGCAAGTTTAGCGGGGAAGGCAGTGAGCAGTTCTTC; CDR3: CASKFSGEGSEQFF
length: 15; J: TRBJ1-1; D: TRBD1; V: TRBV18; size: .; DNA: TGTGCCAGCTCACCCGACAGGGGGCGTCTCACTGAAGCTTTCTTT; CDR3: CASSPDRGRLTEAFF
length: 14; J: TRBJ1-1; D: TRBD1; V: TRBV5-1; size: .; DNA: TGCGCCAGCAGCACCACCGGGACAGTTCAGTCTCCTTTCTTT; CDR3: CASSTTGTVQSPFF
length: 14; J: TRBJ2-1; D: .; V: TRBV19; size: .; DNA: TGTGCCAGTAGTGGGGGAGGGGGGGCAGATGAGCAGTTCTTC; CDR3: CASSGGGGADEQFF
length: 13; J: TRBJ2-5; D: .; V: TRBV5-1; size: .; DNA: TGCGCCAGCAGTTTAGAGTCCCAAGAGACCCAGTACTTC; CDR3: CASSLESQETQYF
length: 14; J: TRBJ1-1; D: .; V: TRBV2; size: .; DNA: TGTGCCAGCAGTGAAGGGGCCCTGGGCACTGAAGCTTTCTTT; CDR3: CASSEGALGTEAFF
length: 13; J: TRBJ1-2; D: .; V: TRBV27; size: .; DNA: TGTGCCAGCAGTTTGCGGGGGGCGCCCGGCTACACCTTC; CDR3: CASSLRGAPGYTF
length: 15; J: TRBJ2-3; D: .; V: TRBV30; size: few; DNA: TGTGCCTGGAGTGTCCCTGTCGTAGGGGCAGATACGCAGTATTTT; CDR3: CAWSVPVVGADTQYF
length: 12; J: TRBJ2-1; D: TRBD1; V: TRBV9; size: .; DNA: TGTGCCAGCAGCGGACAGGGGGCCGAGCAGTTCTTC; CDR3: CASSGQGAEQFF
length: 20; J: TRBJ2-1; D: TRBD2; V: TRBV15; size: .; DNA: TGTGCCACCAGCAGAGCCCGAGGACTAGCGGGTAAGAGCTCCTACAATGAGCAGTTCTTC; CDR3: CATSRARGLAGKSSYNEQFF
length: 18; J: TRBJ1-1; D: TRBD1; V: TRBV28; size: .; DNA: TGTGCCAGCAGTTCACACCGGACTTTGACAGGGAGGTCGACTGAAGCTTTCTTT; CDR3: CASSSHRTLTGRSTEAFF
length: 14; J: TRBJ1-6; D: TRBD1; V: TRBV6-6; size: few; DNA: TGTGCCAGCACCCCGGGACAGGGAAAATCACCCCTCCACTTT; CDR3: CASTPGQGKSPLHF
length: 16; J: TRBJ2-5; D: .; V: TRBV14; size: .; DNA: TGTGCCAGCAGCCTGCTAGGGGGAGGGACACAAGAGACCCAGTACTTC; CDR3: CASSLLGGGTQETQYF
length: 14; J: TRBJ2-4; D: TRBD2; V: TRBV29-1; size: few; DNA: TGCAGCGTCCCGGTTAGCGGGGGACGAAACATTCAGTACTTC; CDR3: CSVPVSGGRNIQYF
length: 14; J: TRBJ2-7; D: .; V: TRBV11-1; size: .; DNA: TGTGCCAGCAGCTTAGGACTTGTCTCCTACGAGCAGTACTTC; CDR3: CASSLGLVSYEQYF
length: 13; J: TRBJ1-1; D: .; V: TRBV19; size: once; DNA: TGTGCCAGTAGTATATCAGGGAACACTGAAGCTTTCTTT; CDR3: CASSISGNTEAFF
length: 14; J: TRBJ2-7; D: TRBD2; V: TRBV10-2; size: .; DNA: TGCGCCAGCCGTAAAAGCGGGGGGGCCTACGAGCAGTACTTC; CDR3: CASRKSGGAYEQYF
length: 11; J: TRBJ2-7; D: .; V: TRBV7-9; size: .; DNA: TGTGCCAGCAGCCGCGGTTACGAGCAGTACTTC; CDR3: CASSRGYEQYF
length: 16; J: TRBJ2-5; D: TRBD2; V: TRBV5-1; size: .; DNA: TGCGCCAGCAGCTTGTGGTCTAGCGGGGGGCAAGAGACCCAGTACTTC; CDR3: CASSLWSSGGQETQYF
length: 15; J: TRBJ2-1; D: .; V: TRBV7-2; size: .; DNA: TGTGCCAGCAGCCTCGCGGTGAGCTCCTACAATGAGCAGTTCTTC; CDR3: CASSLAVSSYNEQFF
length: 15; J: TRBJ2-3; D: TRBD1; V: TRBV18; size: once; DNA: TGTGCCAGCTCACCGCTCCGGGACAGGGTGGATACGCAGTATTTT; CDR3: CASSPLRDRVDTQYF
length: 13; J: TRBJ2-7; D: .; V: TRBV10-3; size: .; DNA: TGTGCCATCAGTGCCCGAGGGCAGGACGAGCAGTACTTC; CDR3: CAISARGQDEQYF
length: 14; J: TRBJ1-1; D: TRBD1; V: TRBV7-2; size: .; DNA: TGTGCCAGCAGCGCCCGACAGGGGGGGACTGAAGCTTTCTTT; CDR3: CASSARQGGTEAFF
length: 19; J: TRBJ2-7; D: TRBD1; V: TRBV11-2; size: .; DNA: TGTGCCAGGACAACGTACGTCGGGACAGGGGGACATGACTCCTACGAGCAGTACTTC; CDR3: CARTTYVGTGGHDSYEQYF
length: 17; J: TRBJ1-6; D: .; V: TRBV7-2; size: .; DNA: TGTGCCAGCAGCTTAGTACCCCTCAACGACTTGAATTCACCCCTCCACTTT; CDR3: CASSLVPLNDLNSPLHF
length: 13; J: TRBJ1-1; D: .; V: TRBV7-9; size: once; DNA: TGTGCCAGCAGCTCACAGGGGAACACTGAAGCTTTCTTT; CDR3: CASSSQGNTEAFF
length: 15; J: TRBJ1-2; D: TRBD1; V: TRBV4-1; size: .; DNA: TGCGCCAGCAGCCGGGAAAACAGGGGAGGTGGTGGCTACACCTTC; CDR3: CASSRENRGGGGYTF
length: 14; J: TRBJ2-5; D: TRBD1; V: TRBV11-3; size: .; DNA: TGTGCCAGCAGCCAAAGGGACAGCCAAGAGACCCAGTACTTC; CDR3: CASSQRDSQETQYF
length: 16; J: TRBJ2-3; D: .; V: TRBV9; size: .; DNA: TGTGCCAGCAGCGTAGAGACGGGGAAGCGAACAGATACGCAGTATTTT; CDR3: CASSVETGKRTDTQYF
length: 13; J: TRBJ2-1; D: .; V: TRBV5-1; size: .; DNA: TGCGCCAGCAGCGTGGACGGCTACAATGAGCAGTTCTTC; CDR3: CASSVDGYNEQFF
length: 13; J: TRBJ2-3; D: TRBD2; V: TRBV7-2; size: .; DNA: TGTGCCAGCAGCGCGGGGGAGGTGGCTACGCAGTATTTT; CDR3: CASSAGEVATQYF
length: 16; J: TRBJ2-7; D: TRBD1; V: TRBV4-1; size: .; DNA: TGCGCCAGCAGCCTCCACCCCGGGACAGAAAGATACGAGCAGTACTTC; CDR3: CASSLHPGTERYEQYF
length: 15; J: TRBJ1-1; D: .; V: TRBV9; size: .; DNA: TGTGCCAGCAGCGTAGATACTCTTATGAACACTGAAGCTTTCTTT; CDR3: CASSVDTLMNTEAFF
length: 15; J: TRBJ2-7; D: .; V: TRBV13; size: once; DNA: TGTGCCAGCAGCTTAGGCCCGAAAGAATCGGGGGAGCAGTACTTC; CDR3: CASSLGPKESGEQYF
length: 14; J: TRBJ2-7; D: TRBD2; V: TRBV5-1; size: .; DNA: TGCGCCAGCAGCTTGAACGGGAGGGCCTACGAGCAGTACTTC; CDR3: CASSLNGRAYEQYF
length: 14; J: TRBJ1-6; D: TRBD1; V: TRBV28; size: .; DNA: TGTGCCAGCAGTTCAGGACAGGGTGGCGGTCCCCTCCACTTT; CDR3: CASSSGQGGGPLHF
length: 14; J: TRBJ2-7; D: TRBD1; V: TRBV4-2; size: medium-sized; DNA: TGTGCCAGCTCCCGGGACAGGGGTTCCTACGAGCAGTACTTC; CDR3: CASSRDRGSYEQYF
length: 16; J: TRBJ1-1; D: .; V: TRBV21-1; size: .; DNA: TGTGCCAGCAGCATGGAGCCCCAAAGCCTGAACACTGAAGCTTTCTTT; CDR3: CASSMEPQSLNTEAFF
length: 15; J: TRBJ1-5; D: TRBD1; V: TRBV27; size: .; DNA: TGTGCCAGCAGTCCCGGGACAGGACACAATCAGCCCCAGCATTTT; CDR3: CASSPGTGHNQPQHF
length: 15; J: TRBJ2-3; D: TRBD1; V: TRBV5-4; size: once; DNA: TGTGCCAGCAGCTTTCGGACAGGGGGTCGGGATACGCAGTATTTT; CDR3: CASSFRTGGRDTQYF
length: 17; J: TRBJ2-1; D: TRBD2; V: TRBV11-2; size: few; DNA: TGTGCCAGCAGCTTAGGGCTAGCGGGAGACATCTACAATGAGCAGTTCTTC; CDR3: CASSLGLAGDIYNEQFF
length: 15; J: TRBJ2-7; D: .; V: TRBV13; size: .; DNA: TGTGCCAGCAGCCGGGAACGGGAGCTCTCCTACGAGCAGTACTTC; CDR3: CASSRERELSYEQYF
length: 15; J: TRBJ1-3; D: .; V: TRBV3-1/TRBV3-2; size: .; DNA: TGTGCCAGCAGCCAAGAAGGACAACCTGGAAACACCATATATTTT; CDR3: CASSQEGQPGNTIYF
length: 15; J: TRBJ1-1; D: TRBD1; V: TRBV19; size: .; DNA: TGTGCCACTCACGACCGCGGGACAGGGAACACTGAAGCTTTCTTT; CDR3: CATHDRGTGNTEAFF
length: 13; J: TRBJ1-2; D: TRBD1; V: TRBV6-5; size: few; DNA: TGTGCCAGCAGCCCCAGGGGGACCGGGGGCTACACCTTC; CDR3: CASSPRGTGGYTF
length: 14; J: TRBJ2-3; D: TRBD1; V: TRBV18; size: .; DNA: TGTGCCAGCGCCTCGACAGGGTGGACAGATACGCAGTATTTT; CDR3: CASASTGWTDTQYF